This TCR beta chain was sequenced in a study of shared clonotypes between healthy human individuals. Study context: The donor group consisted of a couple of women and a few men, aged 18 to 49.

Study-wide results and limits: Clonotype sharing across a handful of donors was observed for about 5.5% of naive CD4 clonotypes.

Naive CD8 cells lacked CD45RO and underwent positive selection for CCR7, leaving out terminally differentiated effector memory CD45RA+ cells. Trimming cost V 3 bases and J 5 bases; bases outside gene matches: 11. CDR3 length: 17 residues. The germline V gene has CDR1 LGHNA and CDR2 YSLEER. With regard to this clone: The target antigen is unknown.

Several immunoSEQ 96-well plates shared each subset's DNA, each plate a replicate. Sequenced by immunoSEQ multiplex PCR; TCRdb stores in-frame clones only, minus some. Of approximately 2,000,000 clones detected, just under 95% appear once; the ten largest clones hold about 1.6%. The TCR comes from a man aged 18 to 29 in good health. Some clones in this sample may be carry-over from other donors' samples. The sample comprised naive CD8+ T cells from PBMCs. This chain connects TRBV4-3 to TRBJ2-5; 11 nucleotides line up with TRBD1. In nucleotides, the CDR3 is TGCGCCAGCAGCCAGATGACGGGGACAGGGGGTCGGGAGACCCAGTACTTC. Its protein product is CASSQMTGTGGRETQYF.